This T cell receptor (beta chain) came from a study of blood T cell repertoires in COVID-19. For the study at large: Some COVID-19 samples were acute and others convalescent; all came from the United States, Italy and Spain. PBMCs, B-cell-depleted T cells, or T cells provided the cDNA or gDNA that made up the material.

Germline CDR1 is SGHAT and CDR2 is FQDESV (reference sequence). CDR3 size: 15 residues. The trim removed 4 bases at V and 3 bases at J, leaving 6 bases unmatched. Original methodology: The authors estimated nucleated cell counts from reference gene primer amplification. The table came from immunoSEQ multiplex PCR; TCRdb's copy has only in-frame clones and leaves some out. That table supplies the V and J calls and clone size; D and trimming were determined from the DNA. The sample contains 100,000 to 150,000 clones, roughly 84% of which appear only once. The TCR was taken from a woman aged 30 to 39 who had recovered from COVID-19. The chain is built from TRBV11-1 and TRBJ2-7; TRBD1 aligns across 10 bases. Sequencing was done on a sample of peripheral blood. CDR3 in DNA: TGTGCCAGCAGCTATCCGGGACAGGGGATCTACGAGCAGTACTTC. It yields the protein CASSYPGQGIYEQYF. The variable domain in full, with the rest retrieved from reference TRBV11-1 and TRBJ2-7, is EAEVAQSPRYKITEKSQAVAFWCDPISGHATLYWYRQILGQGPELLVQFQDESVVDDSQLPKDRFSAERLKGVDSTLKIQPAELGDSAMYLCASSYPGQGIYEQYFGPGTRLTVT.